Shown below are 20 T cell receptor beta chains from a single sample sequenced in a study of T cells in Graves' hyperthyroidism and ophthalmopathy. TCR beta CDR3 sequences were amplified from RNA transcripts. When the TCR CDR3 underwent first-round RT-PCR, the HTBI primer set was used. TCRdb passed the multiplex PCR reads through MiXCR, listing each CDR3 protein once. The sample yields a few hundred thousand distinct CDR3 sequences, about 16% seen once. Sequenced input: blood. The receptors come from a woman under 40 with Graves' ophthalmopathy.

The chain employs TRBV7-9 and TRBJ1-5; D is possibly TRBD1 (5 bases). The length of the CDR3 is 15 residues. Trimming took off 5 bases at V and 7 bases at J, with 18 bases between the two ends. The germline CDR1 and CDR2 sequences are SEHNR and FQNEAQ (reference sequence). CDR3 bases: TGTGCCAGCAGCCGGGGGGGACCGGAATTGCAGCCCCAGCATTTT. Its protein is CASSRGGPELQPQHF.

This clonotype was detected many times. The V gene is TRBV7-9, the J gene TRBJ2-7; 9 bases are shared with TRBD1. CDR1 is SEHNR and CDR2 is FQNEAQ in the germline V gene (reference sequence). The CDR3 has 16 amino acids. V lost 5 bases and J lost 3; bases outside the gene matches: 11. The chain's CDR3 is CASSPGGQGQNYEQYF. In DNA, the CDR3 is TGTGCCAGCAGCCCTGGGGGACAGGGCCAGAACTACGAGCAGTACTTC.

This clonotype was seen many times. The CDR3 protein is CSASASRVQFF. In DNA, the CDR3 is TGCAGTGCTAGCGCTTCTAGGGTACAGTTCTTC. The chain has TRBV20-1 and TRBJ2-1; D unclear. V was cut by 3 bases and J by 13 bases, with 13 bases left in between. Germline V gene data show CDR1 as DFQATT and CDR2 as SNEGSKA (reference sequence). The CDR3 consists of 11 residues.

This clonotype was detected ten times or more. The V gene is TRBV20-1, the J gene TRBJ2-5, with TRBD2 matching over 13 bases. J gave up 5 bases and V 6 bases, and 3 bases lay outside the gene matches. CDR1 DFQATT and CDR2 SNEGSKA come from the germline V gene (reference sequence). The CDR3 extends over 13 amino acids. CDR3 bases: TGCAGTGCCGAGACTAGCGGGAGGGAGACCCAGTACTTC. Amino acid sequence: CSAETSGRETQYF.

This clonotype was recorded at least ten times. The chain couples TRBV6-2 or TRBV6-3 to TRBJ2-7, with TRBD2 identical over 10 bases. Germline CDR1 is MNHEY and CDR2 is SVGEGT. With 4 bases clipped from V and 5 bases from J, the junction kept 5 bases outside the gene matches. CDR3 length: 14 residues. CDR3 DNA sequence: TGTGCCAGCAGTTTTAGCGGGAGGACGGACGAGCAGTACTTC. Translation: CASSFSGRTDEQYF.

A word on this clonotype: A read error may produce the germline difference seen at one junction end. V and J are TRBV7-8 and TRBJ2-7, with D perhaps given as TRBD1 or TRBD2 (6 bases each). CDR3 length: 13 residues. Germline V lookup: CDR1 SGHVS, CDR2 FQNEAQ. The CDR3 region has the DNA TGTGCCAGCAGCTTAGTAGGGGGGATCGGGCAGCACTTC. Translation: CASSLVGGIGQHF.

This clonotype was counted a single time. The V call is TRBV28, the J call TRBJ1-4; D possibly corresponds to TRBD1 (5 bases). The CDR3 has 12 residues. The V and J ends lost 9 bases and 11 bases respectively, with 16 bases between them. CDR1 is MDHEN, CDR2 SYDVKM, per germline. CDR3 in DNA: TGTGCCAGTAGTGTCGCAGGGTATAAACTGTTTTTT. Translating it yields CASSVAGYKLFF.

The chain is built from TRBV12-3 or TRBV12-4 and TRBJ1-6; D remains unclear. The V end lost 10 bases, the J end lost 8 bases, and 15 bases lay between the germline ends. This CDR3 is 13 amino acids long. CDR3 nucleotide sequence: TGTGCCACCGCGGCCGGGAGTCATTCACCCCTCCACTTT. Translating it yields CATAAGSHSPLHF.

V usage is TRBV10-3 and J usage is TRBJ1-6, with no clear D. This CDR3 is 14 amino acids long. CDR1 is ENHRY, CDR2 SYGVKD, per germline. The V end lost 5 bases, the J end lost 8 bases, and 13 bases lay between the germline ends. CDR3 coding DNA: TGTGCCATCAGTCGGCGCGGGTGGGATTCACCCCTCCACTTT. It codes for CAISRRGWDSPLHF.

Ten or more counts support this clonotype. The chain combines TRBV7-2 with TRBJ2-7, with TRBD1 matching 8 bases. The CDR3 is made up of 15 amino acids. Germline CDR1 is SGHTA and CDR2 is FQGNSA. The V segment lost 0 bases and the J segment 5 bases; nucleotides outside the gene matches: 6. CDR3 coding DNA: TGTGCCAGCAGCTTAGCCTTGCCAGGGGGCGACGAGCAGTACTTC. Encoded protein: CASSLALPGGDEQYF.

The chain has TRBV5-1 and TRBJ2-3, with TRBD2 matching over 10 bases. V lost 2 bases, J lost 2 bases, and 5 bases stayed unmatched. This CDR3 comprises 16 residues. The germline V gene encodes CDR1 SGHRS and CDR2 YFSETQ. The CDR3 nucleotides are TGCGCCAGCAGCTTCCTAGCGGGGGAATTCACAGATACGCAGTATTTT. The encoded protein is CASSFLAGEFTDTQYF.

The chain joins TRBV27 to TRBJ2-1; no clear D gene. Germline assignment: CDR1 MNHEY and CDR2 SMNVEV (reference sequence). The CDR3 extends over 12 amino acids. The V and J ends lost 6 bases and 5 bases respectively, with 8 bases between them. CDR3 amino acids: CASSTIHNEQFF. The CDR3 region has the DNA TGTGCCAGCAGCACGATTCACAATGAGCAGTTCTTC.

The chain employs TRBV28 and TRBJ1-1; perhaps TRBD1 as D (5 bases). The CDR3 sequence is 12 residues long. The germline CDR1 and CDR2 sequences are MDHEN and SYDVKM. V lost 6 bases to trimming and J lost 8 bases, with 13 bases between them. CDR3 nucleotide sequence: TGTGCCAGCAGCCTCCACAGGTTAGAAGCTTTCTTT. Its protein is CASSLHRLEAFF.

This clonotype has ten or more counts. The genes are TRBV6-1 and TRBJ2-7; D uncertain. The CDR3 is 13 residues long. CDR1 and CDR2 from the germline V gene are MNHNS and SASEGT. Trimming stripped 3 bases from V and 2 bases from J, with 8 bases between. In DNA form, the CDR3 reads TGTGCCAGCAGTGACATCTCCCCCTACGAGCAGTACTTC. Encoded protein: CASSDISPYEQYF.

This clonotype was recorded only once. Since the CDR3 does not end with the conserved phenylalanine or tryptophan, this likely comes from a read error. The chain combines TRBV27 with TRBJ2-6; possibly TRBD1 for D (5 bases). Germline CDR1 and CDR2: MNHEY and SMNVEV (reference sequence). This CDR3 contains 18 residues. Trimming removed 7 bases from V and 0 bases from J, with 19 bases in between. The CDR3, as DNA: TGTGCCAGCACCCGATCCTTCCACAGGAACTCTGGGGCCAACGTCCTGACTTCC. Amino acids: CASTRSFHRNSGANVLTS.

V usage is TRBV10-3 and J usage is TRBJ2-1, with D unresolved. Germline-derived CDR1 and CDR2 are ENHRY and SYGVKD. Trimming removed 3 bases from V and 0 bases from J, with 15 bases in between. The CDR3 length is 17 residues. The CDR3 DNA reads as TGTGCCATCAGTGACCCTAGTGACTCGAGCTCCTACAATGAGCAGTTCTTC. Amino acid sequence: CAISDPSDSSSYNEQFF.

This clonotype was counted a few times. The genes are TRBV6-1 and TRBJ2-2, with D possibly TRBD1 on 6 matching bases. The CDR3 spans 15 residues. The V gene lost 7 bases and the J gene lost 6 bases, with 18 bases spanning the gap. Germline V gene sequence: CDR1 MNHNS, CDR2 SASEGT. The CDR3 nucleotides read TGTGCCAGCAACGGGGCGGCAGGGGTTCCCGGGGAGCTGTTTTTT. This codes for CASNGAAGVPGELFF.

The chain has TRBV15 and TRBJ2-3, with TRBD2 identical over 8 bases. In germline, CDR1 is LNHNV, CDR2 YYDKDF (reference sequence). V lost 3 bases and J lost 4; bases outside the gene matches: 6. The length of the CDR3 is 15 residues. In DNA, the CDR3 is TGTGCCACCAGCAGGCCAGCGGGAGACTCAGATACGCAGTATTTT. Translation gives CATSRPAGDSDTQYF.

This clonotype came up many times. V is TRBV24-1 and J is TRBJ2-7, with a possible D match to TRBD1 (6 bases). The ends were cut back, 6 bases at V and 2 bases at J, with 19 bases in the middle. Germline assignment: CDR1 KGHDR and CDR2 SFDVKD. The CDR3 has 16 residues. CDR3 region: CATSHSRQDPPYEQYF. CDR3 DNA sequence: TGTGCCACCAGTCATAGCAGACAGGATCCCCCCTACGAGCAGTACTTC.

As to this clonotype: No DNA is shown, since the ends of the CDR3 on it are uncertain; the CDR3 is the one TCRdb lists. The chain recombines TRBV11-3 with TRBJ2-1; the table's D call, TRBD1, has no DNA check behind it. Looked up from germline, CDR1 is SGHNT and CDR2 is YENEEA. The CDR3 is 19 residues long, ends included. The CDR3 is CASSIYLCSVTRQGYEQFF.